Shown below are 23 T cell receptor beta chains from a single sample sequenced in a study of metastatic and nonmetastatic thyroid tumors. TCRdb re-clonotyped the PCR reads through MiXCR. The data hold 25,000 or so clones, with over 12% observed a single time. None of the patients had undergone any treatment ahead of thyroid surgery. What was sequenced was blood. The source is a male donor with papillary thyroid cancer or a benign thyroid nodule (not recorded which). Some clones in this sample may be carry-over from other donors' samples.

This clone appeared many times. The chain employs TRBV28 and TRBJ1-4; no definite D call. V was cut by 3 bases and J by 2 bases, with 13 bases left in between. The CDR3 has 16 amino acids. Germline loops: CDR1 MDHEN, CDR2 SYDVKM. The CDR3 nucleotides read TGTGCCAGCAGTTTGGGGTTCGGAGGGACTAATGAAAAACTGTTTTTT. Its translation is CASSLGFGGTNEKLFF.

A note on this clone: One junction end does not reproduce the germline sequence, and a read error may be involved. The chain links TRBV18 to TRBJ1-2, with unresolved D. The CDR3 totals 14 residues. Germline V gives CDR1 KGHSH, CDR2 LQKENI. Written as DNA, the CDR3 is TGTGCCAGCTCCCCACCCCTAATCAACTATGGCTACACCTTC. The encoded protein is CASSPPLINYGYTF.

This clone occurred many times. This rearrangement joins TRBV20-1 to TRBJ1-5, with D perhaps TRBD1 (6 bases). There are 15 residues in the CDR3. With 0 bases removed from V and 5 bases from J, the gap between germline ends came to 14 bases. CDR1 and CDR2 (germline): DFQATT, SNEGSKA (reference sequence). CDR3 bases: TGCAGTGCTAGAGAAAGGACAGCAAATGATCAGCCCCAGCATTTT. Translated, it gives CSARERTANDQPQHF.

The table lists this clone with many counts. V gene TRBV2 combines with J gene TRBJ2-5; a weak D match, TRBD1 (6 bases). Germline V CDR1 and CDR2: SNHLY, FYNNEI. V dropped 7 bases and J dropped 1 base, with 13 bases sitting between them. The CDR3 totals 14 residues. The DNA of the CDR3 is TGTGCCAGCAATAAAGGGACACGCCAAGAGACCCAGTACTTC. Amino acid sequence: CASNKGTRQETQYF.

A note on this clone: The DNA is left out, because the CDR3 cannot be placed on it with certainty; the CDR3 is given as TCRdb lists it. This chain uses TRBV6-4 with TRBJ2-2; TRBD1 is the table's D call and was not checked against the DNA. The germline V gene has CDR1 MRHNA and CDR2 SNTAGT. Both ends counted, the CDR3 spans 18 residues. The CDR3 is CASSYEQYFGADTGELFF.

This clone was counted ten times or more. V gene TRBV6-1 combines with J gene TRBJ2-2; D is ambiguous. Deletions cut 4 bases from V and 8 bases from J, with 5 bases between. The CDR3 is 11 amino acids. Germline V gene data show CDR1 as MNHNS and CDR2 as SASEGT. CDR3 DNA: TGTGCCAGCAGTGTTGTGGGGGAGCTGTTTTTT. It codes for CASSVVGELFF.

This clone has at least ten counts. V and J are TRBV12-3 or TRBV12-4 and TRBJ1-1; 8 bases are a match to TRBD1. This CDR3 has 15 amino acids. V was pared by 7 bases and J by 6 bases, with 13 bases of the junction left unmatched. CDR3 coding DNA: TGTGCCAGCACCATGGGACAGGCGATGGGGGCTGAAGCTTTCTTT. It encodes CASTMGQAMGAEAFF.

At least ten counts were recorded for this clone. This chain links TRBV19 with TRBJ1-2; maybe TRBD1 (5 bases). CDR1 and CDR2 from the germline V gene are LNHDA and SQIVND (reference sequence). The CDR3 is 13 amino acids. The V and J ends lost 2 bases and 14 bases respectively, with 18 bases between them. The CDR3 bases are TGTGCCAGTAGTATAAGTTTCGGGACGGCGGAGACCTTC. Amino acids: CASSISFGTAETF.

This clone was found a few times. The rearrangement links TRBV12-3 or TRBV12-4 to TRBJ2-7; tentatively, D is TRBD1 (5 bases). CDR3 length equals 15 residues. The V end was cut by 8 bases, the J end by 4 bases, with 21 bases between. CDR3 nucleotide sequence: TGTGCCAGCCAATGGGGCACGCGAGGTGGGTACGAGCAGTACTTC. Its translation: CASQWGTRGGYEQYF.

This clone was observed at least ten times. This rearrangement joins TRBV19 to TRBJ2-1; TRBD2 matches at 9 bases. The J segment lost 5 bases and the V segment lost 3 bases, leaving 2 bases of the junction unmatched. CDR1 is LNHDA and CDR2 is SQIVND in the germline V gene (reference sequence). CDR3 length equals 14 residues. The CDR3 sequence: CASSILAGNNEQFF. CDR3 bases: TGTGCCAGTAGTATCCTAGCGGGGAACAATGAGCAGTTCTTC.

This clone was seen at least ten times. This chain connects TRBV15 to TRBJ2-7; D not certain. This CDR3 has 14 amino acids. The germline gives CDR1 LNHNV, CDR2 YYDKDF (reference sequence). The ends were cut back, 1 base at V and 7 bases at J, with 14 bases in the middle. The chain's CDR3 is CATSRGMAVGEQYF. As DNA, the CDR3 is TGTGCCACCAGCAGAGGGATGGCGGTAGGGGAGCAGTACTTC.

This clone occurred many times. V gene TRBV11-1 combines with J gene TRBJ2-1, with D possibly called TRBD1 or TRBD2 (6 bases each). V lost 2 bases, J lost 5 bases, and 13 bases lay in between. The CDR3 is made up of 15 amino acids. The germline V gene has CDR1 SGHAT and CDR2 FQDESV (reference sequence). This CDR3 reads CASSLIPGANNEQFF. CDR3 DNA: TGTGCCAGCAGCTTAATTCCGGGGGCCAACAATGAGCAGTTCTTC.

This clone is classed as medium-sized. The V call is TRBV11-3, the J call TRBJ2-2; TRBD2 matches 8 bases. From germline, CDR1 is SGHNT and CDR2 YENEEA. The CDR3 has 15 amino acids. With 2 bases clipped from V and 6 bases from J, the junction kept 5 bases outside the gene matches. This chain's CDR3 is CASSLSGRIPGELFF. Written as DNA, the CDR3 is TGTGCCAGCAGCTTAAGCGGGAGAATCCCCGGGGAGCTGTTTTTT.

This clone is medium-sized. V is TRBV20-1 and J is TRBJ1-2, with 9 bases identical to TRBD1. CDR3 size: 13 residues. The germline CDR1 and CDR2 sequences are DFQATT and SNEGSKA (reference sequence). V dropped 6 bases and J dropped 2; count of bases not matched to a gene: 4. The CDR3 region is CSAPGQGNYGYTF. As DNA, the CDR3 is TGCAGTGCCCCTGGACAGGGGAACTATGGCTACACCTTC.

The chain couples TRBV20-1 to TRBJ2-7; TRBD2 aligns across 7 bases. CDR1 DFQATT and CDR2 SNEGSKA come from the germline V gene (reference sequence). V lost 5 bases, J lost 7 bases, and 17 bases stayed unmatched. There are 15 residues in the CDR3. This CDR3 reads CSAPRGLLATAEQYF. CDR3 coding DNA: TGCAGTGCTCCTAGGGGACTATTGGCAACGGCGGAGCAGTACTTC.

This clone was recorded only once. A read error is likely, as this CDR3 ends without the conserved phenylalanine or tryptophan. The gene calls are TRBV7-3 and TRBJ2-7; D is possibly TRBD2 (5 bases). Judging by the DNA end, TRBJ2-1 fits better; the J call may be wrong. In germline, CDR1 is SGHTA, CDR2 FQGTGA. The CDR3 is made up of 14 amino acids. The CDR3 nucleotides are TGTGGCTGCAGCTTAAACCCGGGATCCTACGAGCAGTTCTTG. Translation: CGCSLNPGSYEQFL.

This clone has ten or more counts. This chain connects TRBV5-1 to TRBJ2-5; D tentatively reads TRBD1 or TRBD2 (5 bases each). This CDR3 has 15 residues. Trimming left V 4 bases short and J 1 base short, with 14 bases between. Per germline, CDR1 SGHRS and CDR2 YFSETQ. The DNA for the CDR3 is TGCGCCAGCAGCCCCAACCCGGGACCCCAAGAGACCCAGTACTTC. It yields the protein CASSPNPGPQETQYF.

The V call is TRBV6-1, the J call TRBJ2-3; D not certain. CDR1 is MNHNS, CDR2 SASEGT, per germline. V was clipped by 4 bases and J by 1 base, with 9 bases between them. The CDR3 runs 14 residues. The CDR3 nucleotides are TGTGCCAGCAGTGGGACGTTTGGCACAGATACGCAGTATTTT. It specifies CASSGTFGTDTQYF.

In its sample, this clone was seen many times. CDR3 in amino acids: CSARGDRGKGTQYF. CDR3 sequence (DNA): TGCAGTGCTAGAGGGGACAGGGGTAAAGGGACCCAGTACTTC. The rearrangement links TRBV20-1 to TRBJ2-5; 10 bases line up with TRBD1. V lost 1 base to trimming and J lost 7 bases; unmatched junction nucleotides: 6. There are 14 residues in the CDR3. Germline CDR1 and CDR2: DFQATT and SNEGSKA (reference sequence).

CDR3: CASSLPLAGGVDTQYF. CDR3 nucleotides: TGTGCCAGCAGCTTACCACTAGCGGGGGGGGTGGATACGCAGTATTTT. The V and J genes are TRBV11-1 and TRBJ2-3, with TRBD2 identical over 13 bases. This CDR3 has 16 residues. CDR1 is SGHAT and CDR2 is FQDESV in the germline V gene (reference sequence). V shed 2 bases and J 6 bases; nucleotides not matched to a gene: 5.

This rearrangement joins TRBV4-1 to TRBJ1-5, with a tentative D call TRBD1 (6 bases). The CDR3 totals 16 residues. Germline CDR1 reads MGHRA; CDR2 reads YSYEKL. Trimming removed 2 bases from V and 2 bases from J, with 13 bases in between. The CDR3 is CASSQTPQGRNQPQHF. CDR3 nucleotide sequence: TGCGCCAGCAGCCAAACCCCCCAGGGGCGCAATCAGCCCCAGCATTTT.

This clone occurred many times. This chain connects TRBV11-2 to TRBJ2-7; maybe TRBD1 (7 bases). The length of the CDR3 is 15 residues. From germline, CDR1 is SGHAT and CDR2 FQNNGV. V lost 1 base, J lost 2 bases, and 12 bases lay in between. Here the CDR3 reads CASSLGAGGPYEQYF. CDR3 sequence (DNA): TGTGCCAGCAGCTTAGGGGCAGGGGGGCCCTACGAGCAGTACTTC.

This clone came up many times. The rearrangement joins TRBV9 to TRBJ2-1, with 8 positions matching TRBD2. This CDR3 region has 15 residues. Germline V gene lookup returns CDR1 SGDLS and CDR2 YYNGEE. V lost 0 bases and J lost 7; bases outside the gene matches: 6. CDR3 DNA sequence: TGTGCCAGCAGCGTAGATGACGGGGGGGTGAATGAGCAGTTCTTC. This encodes CASSVDDGGVNEQFF.